This T cell receptor beta chain is from a study of T-cell reconstitution after alpha-beta-depleted transplantation in children. Study outcomes and limitations: After transplant, at about two months, alpha-beta T cells were reportedly derived from several hundred expanded graft clones.

The TCRbeta library incorporated unique molecular identifiers. TCRdb reprocessed the PCR reads via MiXCR and lists one record per CDR3 protein. Of 200,000 to 250,000 distinct CDR3 sequences in the sample, roughly 8.3% were seen once. Notes on this clonotype: The antigen is undetermined.

The CDR3 loop spans 12 amino acids. Germline CDR1 reads SGHTA; CDR2 reads FQGNSA. Trimming cost V 5 bases and J 6 bases, with 11 bases left between them. The receptor comes from a male patient aged 2-15 years who had a stem cell transplant for acute myeloid leukemia, so the T cells may come from the graft donor. This chain connects TRBV7-2 to TRBJ2-7; D is unresolved. Source: PBMCs, mostly from graft donor cells, taken 360 days after TCRalphabeta/CD19-depleted stem cell transplant. The CDR3 reads CASSLLAVEQYF. Here the CDR3 DNA reads TGTGCCAGCAGCCTTTTAGCTGTCGAGCAGTACTTC.